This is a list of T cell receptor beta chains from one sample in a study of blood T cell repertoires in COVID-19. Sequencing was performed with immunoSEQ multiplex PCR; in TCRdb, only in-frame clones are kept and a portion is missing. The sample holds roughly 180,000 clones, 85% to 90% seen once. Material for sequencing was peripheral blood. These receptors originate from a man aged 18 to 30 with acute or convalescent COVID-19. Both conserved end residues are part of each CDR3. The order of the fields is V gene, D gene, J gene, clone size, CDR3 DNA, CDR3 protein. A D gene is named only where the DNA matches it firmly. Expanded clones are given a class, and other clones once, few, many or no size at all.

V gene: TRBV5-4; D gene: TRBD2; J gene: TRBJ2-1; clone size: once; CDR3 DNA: TGTGCCAGCAGCTTTCTAGCGGGGTACAATGAGCAGTTCTTC; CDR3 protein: CASSFLAGYNEQFF
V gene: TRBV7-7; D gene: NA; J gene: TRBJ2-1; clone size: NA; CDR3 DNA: TGTGCCAGCAGCTTAAGTGCGAAGAACAATGAGCAGTTCTTC; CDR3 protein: CASSLSAKNNEQFF
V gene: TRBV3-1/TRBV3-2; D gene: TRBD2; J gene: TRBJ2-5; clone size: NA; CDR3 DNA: TGTGCCAGCAGCCAAGAGAGCGGGGGGGGGACCCAGTACTTC; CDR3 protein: CASSQESGGGTQYF
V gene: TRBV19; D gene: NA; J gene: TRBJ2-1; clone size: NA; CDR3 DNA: TGTGCCAGTAGCCCCAGGGTCGGCAATGAGCAGTTCTTC; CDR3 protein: CASSPRVGNEQFF
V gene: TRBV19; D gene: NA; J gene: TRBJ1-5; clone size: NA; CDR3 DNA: TGTGCCAGTAGTAACCGGGAAGGCAATCAGCCCCAGCATTTT; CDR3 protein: CASSNREGNQPQHF
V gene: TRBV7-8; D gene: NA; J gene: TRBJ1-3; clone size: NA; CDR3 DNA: TGTGCCAGCAGCTTAGGCGGGTTGGGAAACACCATATATTTT; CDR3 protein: CASSLGGLGNTIYF
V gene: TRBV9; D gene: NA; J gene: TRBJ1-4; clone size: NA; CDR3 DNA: TGTGCCAGCAGCCCCCGGGAGGGGGTTAATGAAAAACTGTTTTTT; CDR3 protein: CASSPREGVNEKLFF
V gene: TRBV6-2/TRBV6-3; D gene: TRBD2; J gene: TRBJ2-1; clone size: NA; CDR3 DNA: TGTGCCAGCAGTCGCCGACTAGCGGGGGGAAATGAGCAGTTCTTC; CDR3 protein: CASSRRLAGGNEQFF
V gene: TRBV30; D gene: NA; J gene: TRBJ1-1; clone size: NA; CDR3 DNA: TGTGCCTGGAGCCCGGGTAACACTGAAGCTTTCTTT; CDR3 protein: CAWSPGNTEAFF
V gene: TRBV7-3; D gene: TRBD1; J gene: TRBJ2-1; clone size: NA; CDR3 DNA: TGTGCCAGCAGCACGGGACAGGGGAGTGAGGATGAGCAGTTCTTC; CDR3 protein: CASSTGQGSEDEQFF
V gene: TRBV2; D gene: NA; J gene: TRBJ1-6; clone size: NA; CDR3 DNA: TGTGCCAGCACTAAAGACAGTAATAATTCACCCCTCCACTTT; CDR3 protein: CASTKDSNNSPLHF
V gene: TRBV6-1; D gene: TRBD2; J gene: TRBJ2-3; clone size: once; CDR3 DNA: TGTGCCAGCAGTGGACTAGCGGGGGCCCTCACAGATACGCAGTATTTT; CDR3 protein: CASSGLAGALTDTQYF
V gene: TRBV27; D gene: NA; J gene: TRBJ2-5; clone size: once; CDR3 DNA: TGTGCCAGCAGTTTAGGGGGCAGTTTGGTGGAGACCCAGTACTTC; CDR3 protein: CASSLGGSLVETQYF
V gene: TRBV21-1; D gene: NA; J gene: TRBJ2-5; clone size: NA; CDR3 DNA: TGTGCCAGCAGCATTCCGGGACAGGGCGAGACCCAGTACTTC; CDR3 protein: CASSIPGQGETQYF
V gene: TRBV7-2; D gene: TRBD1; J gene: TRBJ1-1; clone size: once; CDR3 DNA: TGTGCCAGCAGCAAACAGGGGGCCCCTGAAGCTTTCTTT; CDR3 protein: CASSKQGAPEAFF
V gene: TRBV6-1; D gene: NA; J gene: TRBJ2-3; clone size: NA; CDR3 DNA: TGTGCCAGCAGTGGGGTTTGGGGGGGGCGAGTGGAAGATACGCAGTATTTT; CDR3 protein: CASSGVWGGRVEDTQYF
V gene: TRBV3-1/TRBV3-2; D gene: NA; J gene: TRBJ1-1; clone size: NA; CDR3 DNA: TGTGCCAGCAGCCAAGGACAGATCATGAACACTGAAGCTTTCTTT; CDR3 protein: CASSQGQIMNTEAFF
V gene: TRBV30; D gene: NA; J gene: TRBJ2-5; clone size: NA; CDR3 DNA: TGTGCCTGGAGCAAGGGGGTCCGCCAAGAGACCCAGTACTTC; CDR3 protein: CAWSKGVRQETQYF
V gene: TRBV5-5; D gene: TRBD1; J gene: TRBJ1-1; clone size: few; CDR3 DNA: TGTGCCAGCAGCGCCGGACAGGGGAGGGGGAGCACTGAAGCTTTCTTT; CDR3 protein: CASSAGQGRGSTEAFF
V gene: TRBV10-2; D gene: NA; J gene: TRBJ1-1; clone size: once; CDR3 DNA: TGCGCCAGCGGTACAGGGACGAACACTGAAGCTTTCTTT; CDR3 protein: CASGTGTNTEAFF
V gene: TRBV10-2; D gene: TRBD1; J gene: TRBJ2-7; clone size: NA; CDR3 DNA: TGCGCCAGCAGTGACTTCGGGACAGGGATGCACGAGCAGTACTTC; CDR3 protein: CASSDFGTGMHEQYF
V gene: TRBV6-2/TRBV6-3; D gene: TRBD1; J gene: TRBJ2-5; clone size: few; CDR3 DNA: TGTGCCAGCAGTAGCAGGGGGCGATGGCAAGAGACCCAGTACTTC; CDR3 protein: CASSSRGRWQETQYF
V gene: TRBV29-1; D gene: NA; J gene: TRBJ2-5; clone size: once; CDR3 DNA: TGCAGCTGGGGGGAGGAGACCCAGTACTTC; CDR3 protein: CSWGEETQYF
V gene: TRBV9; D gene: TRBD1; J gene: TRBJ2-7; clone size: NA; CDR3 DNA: TGTGCCAGCAGTGAGGGGCCCGGGACAGCAGCCTACGAGCAGTACTTC; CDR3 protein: CASSEGPGTAAYEQYF
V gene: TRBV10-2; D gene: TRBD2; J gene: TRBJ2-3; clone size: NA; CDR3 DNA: TGCGCCAGCAGTATAGCGGGGGGGCAACCCACCACAGATACGCAGTATTTT; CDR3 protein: CASSIAGGQPTTDTQYF
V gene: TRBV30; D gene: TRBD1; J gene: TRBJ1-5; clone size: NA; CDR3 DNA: TGTGCCTGGCTACCCGTCCAGGGGGCTGGTCAGCCCCAGCATTTT; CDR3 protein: CAWLPVQGAGQPQHF
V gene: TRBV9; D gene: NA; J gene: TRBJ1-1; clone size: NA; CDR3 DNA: TGTGCCAGCAGCCCCGACCCGCCGGGAGGTGAGAACACTGAAGCTTTCTTT; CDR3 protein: CASSPDPPGGENTEAFF
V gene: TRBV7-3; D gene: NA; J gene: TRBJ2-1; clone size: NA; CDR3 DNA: TGTGCCAGCAGCTTAACGGGCAGGGTGGCCAGTGAGCAGTTCTTC; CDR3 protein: CASSLTGRVASEQFF
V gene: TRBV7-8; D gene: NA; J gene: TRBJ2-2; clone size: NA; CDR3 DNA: TGTGCCAGCAGCTTAGCGGGGGGGCTCACCGGGGAGCTGTTTTTT; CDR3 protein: CASSLAGGLTGELFF
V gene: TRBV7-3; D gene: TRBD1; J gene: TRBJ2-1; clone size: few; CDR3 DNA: TGTGCCAGCAGCAAAGGACAGGGTGCCTACAATGAGCAGTTCTTC; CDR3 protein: CASSKGQGAYNEQFF
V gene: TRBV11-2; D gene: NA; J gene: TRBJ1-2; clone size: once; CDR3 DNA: TGTGCCAGCAGGGGGCAGGGTAACTATGGCTACACCTTC; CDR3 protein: CASRGQGNYGYTF
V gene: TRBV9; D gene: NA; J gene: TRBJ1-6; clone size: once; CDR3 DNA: TGTGCCAGCAGCGTAGGGGAGATTTCACCCCTCCACTTT; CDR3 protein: CASSVGEISPLHF
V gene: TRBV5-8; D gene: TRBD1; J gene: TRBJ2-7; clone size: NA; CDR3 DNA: TGTGCCAGCAGAGATTTTCCGGGACAGGGTTACGAGCAGTACTTC; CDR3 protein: CASRDFPGQGYEQYF
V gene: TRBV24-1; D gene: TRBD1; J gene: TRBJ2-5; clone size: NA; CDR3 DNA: TGTGCCACCAGTGACTCCGGGACAGGCTTCGAAGAGACCCAGTACTTC; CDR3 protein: CATSDSGTGFEETQYF
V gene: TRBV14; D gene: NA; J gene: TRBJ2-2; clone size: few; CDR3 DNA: TGTGCCAGCAGCCTCAGGGCGCCCGGGGAGCTGTTTTTT; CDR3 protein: CASSLRAPGELFF
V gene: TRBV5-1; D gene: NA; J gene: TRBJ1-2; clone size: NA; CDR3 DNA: TGCGCCAGCAGCTCGGCCGGGGGAGGGTATGGCTACACCTTC; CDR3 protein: CASSSAGGGYGYTF
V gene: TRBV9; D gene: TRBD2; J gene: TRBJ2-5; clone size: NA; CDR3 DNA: TGTGCCAGCAGCGCCCGCGGGGGGGCGGGGGAGACCCAGTACTTC; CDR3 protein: CASSARGGAGETQYF
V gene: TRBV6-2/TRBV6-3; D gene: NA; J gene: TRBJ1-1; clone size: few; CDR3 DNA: TGTGCCAGCAGTTCACACATGGCGAACACTGAAGCTTTCTTT; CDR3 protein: CASSSHMANTEAFF
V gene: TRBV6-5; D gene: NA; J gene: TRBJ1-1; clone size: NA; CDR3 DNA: TGTGCCAGCAGTTATAGGGGCAGGGATAATGAAGCTTTCTTT; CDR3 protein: CASSYRGRDNEAFF
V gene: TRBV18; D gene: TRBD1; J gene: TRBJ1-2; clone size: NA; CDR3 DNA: TGTGCCAGCTCACTAGGACAGGGATTGGATTATGGCTACACCTTC; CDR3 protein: CASSLGQGLDYGYTF
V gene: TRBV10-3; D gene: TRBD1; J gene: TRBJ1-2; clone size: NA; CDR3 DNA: TGTGCCATCAGTGAGTCCTGGTGGGACAGGGGAGACTATGGCTACACCTTC; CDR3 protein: CAISESWWDRGDYGYTF
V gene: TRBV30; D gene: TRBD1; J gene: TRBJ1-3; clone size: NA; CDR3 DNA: TGTGCCTGGAGTAGGGACAGGGGGACTGGAAACACCATATATTTT; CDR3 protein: CAWSRDRGTGNTIYF
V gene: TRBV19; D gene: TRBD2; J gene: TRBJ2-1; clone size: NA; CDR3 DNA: TGTGCCAGTAGACATTCCCCAGGCCCTTCTTCTCTTGGCGGGAGGGGTGGCAATGAGCAGTTCTTC; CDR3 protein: CASRHSPGPSSLGGRGGNEQFF
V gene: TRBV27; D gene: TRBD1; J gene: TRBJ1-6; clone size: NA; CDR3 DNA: TGTGCCAGCAGATTCGGACAGGCGGATAATTCACCCCTCCACTTT; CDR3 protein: CASRFGQADNSPLHF
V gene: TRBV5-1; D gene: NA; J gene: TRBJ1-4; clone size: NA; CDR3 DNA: TGCGCCAGCAGCCGGCTTCGCGGGAATGAAAAACTGTTTTTT; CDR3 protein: CASSRLRGNEKLFF